Given below is one TCR beta chain in context. Its antigen specificity is not known. No base-level quality is on record; no much larger clone is a single base apart. Participants in the prospective study were aged about 18 to 100 years, lived in approximately 26 United States geographic areas, and enrolled through a virtual design. To assign participants to cohorts, the prospective study relied on clinical history that participants themselves reported in a screening survey and a study questionnaire. Mobile phlebotomists in the prospective study collected whole blood, serum and a nasopharyngeal or oropharyngeal swab from every participant. Participants in the prospective study had the option to provide additional blood draws and questionnaires over a roughly two-month period. Prospective study blood samples were shipped either frozen or at room temperature before DNA extraction. The sample originates from a study of blood T cell repertoires in COVID-19 (dated by TCRdb to 2018 to 2020). As for the study more broadly: Samples from collaborators originated in the United States, Italy and Spain and spanned both the acute and convalescent phases of COVID-19. The prospective study material was composed of cDNA or gDNA derived from T cells, B-cell-depleted T cells, or PBMCs. Subjects who had been exposed to COVID-19, were actively infected with it, or had recovered from it provided the deeply sampled blood TCRbeta repertoires that made up the dataset. A freely available public database, intended as a resource for researchers studying the immune response to SARS-CoV-2, is where the repertoires were released. The samples were drawn from the first 160 participants of the ongoing ImmuneRACE study and from over a thousand subjects provided by 6 global collaborators. A de-identified subject ID, COVID-19 status, age in years and sex were almost always included in the sample metadata. Where available, HLA class I and class II types were taken from metadata supplied by the sample provider and were not determined by assay-based typing.

CDR1 SGDLS and CDR2 YYNGEE were looked up in the germline V gene. From V the trimming removes 0 bases and from J it removes 4 bases, while the gene matches leave 7 bases of the junction unaccounted for. Spanning cysteine to phenylalanine, the CDR3 consists of 15 amino acids. The sequence is cut down to CDR3 DNA, 45 bases in frame from base 1. TCRbeta CDR3 regions were amplified from genomic DNA using the immunoSEQ Assay, a bias-controlled multiplex PCR. From the authors' description of their analysis: Nucleated cell counts per sample were estimated from amplification of reference gene primers within the assay. To quantify the absolute abundance of each unique TCRbeta CDR3 rearrangement, sequence reads were collapsed and filtered. For each sample, productive Simpson clonality was calculated by taking the square root of Simpson's diversity index across productive rearrangements. TCRdb took over this immuneACCESS table, retaining in-frame rearrangements with V and J assigned. Such tables are incomplete; in checked studies, under half of the missing clones stem from an unresolved V gene, and the remainder is unexplained. V and J calls and clone size are given by that table; D and trimming were obtained from the DNA. The sample table records roughly 250,000 clones; approximately 91% of these occur just once. The top ten clones comprise about 2.5% of the sample.

What the work shows at the level of the full study, not this receptor alone: How much clinical and demographic metadata was included differed by source and by participant, and the metadata was provided uncurated.

The sequence links TRBV9 to TRBJ2-7, and TRBD2 matches 7 of the central bases. Sequenced: PBMCs or T cells enriched from blood (not recorded which). The clonotype originates from a middle-aged woman with acute COVID-19. The bases are TGTGCCAGCAGCGTAGATGAGGGAGGGCCGTACGAGCAGTACTTC. Its translation is CASSVDEGGPYEQYF.